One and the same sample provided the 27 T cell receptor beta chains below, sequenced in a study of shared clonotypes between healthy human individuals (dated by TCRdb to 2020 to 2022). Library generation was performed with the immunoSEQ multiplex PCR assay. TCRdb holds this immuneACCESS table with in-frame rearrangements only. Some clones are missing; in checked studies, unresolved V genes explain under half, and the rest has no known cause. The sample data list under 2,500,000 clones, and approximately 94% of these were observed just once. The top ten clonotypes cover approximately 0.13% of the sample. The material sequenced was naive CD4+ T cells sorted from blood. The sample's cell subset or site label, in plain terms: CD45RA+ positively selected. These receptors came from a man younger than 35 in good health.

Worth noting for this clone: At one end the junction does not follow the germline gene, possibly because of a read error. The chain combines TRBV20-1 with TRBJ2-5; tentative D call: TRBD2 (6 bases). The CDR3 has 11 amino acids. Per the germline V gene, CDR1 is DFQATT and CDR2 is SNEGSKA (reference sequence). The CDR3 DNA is TGCAGTGCTAGAGACCGGGACTCGATGAACTTC. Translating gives CSARDRDSMNF.

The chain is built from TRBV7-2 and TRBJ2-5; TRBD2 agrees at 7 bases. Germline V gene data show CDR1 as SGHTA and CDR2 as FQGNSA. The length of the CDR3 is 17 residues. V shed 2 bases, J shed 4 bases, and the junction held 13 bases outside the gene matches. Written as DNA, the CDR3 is TGTGCCAGCAGCTTATTCGGCCCTTGGCGGGAGTCAGAGACCCAGTACTTC. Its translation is CASSLFGPWRESETQYF.

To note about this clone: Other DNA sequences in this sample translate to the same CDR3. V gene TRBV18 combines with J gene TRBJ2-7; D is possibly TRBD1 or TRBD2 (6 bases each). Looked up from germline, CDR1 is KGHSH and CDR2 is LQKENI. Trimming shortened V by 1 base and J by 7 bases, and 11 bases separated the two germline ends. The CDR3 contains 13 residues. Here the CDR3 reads CASSPLQGGEQYF. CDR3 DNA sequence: TGTGCCAGCTCACCACTCCAAGGGGGGGAGCAGTACTTC.

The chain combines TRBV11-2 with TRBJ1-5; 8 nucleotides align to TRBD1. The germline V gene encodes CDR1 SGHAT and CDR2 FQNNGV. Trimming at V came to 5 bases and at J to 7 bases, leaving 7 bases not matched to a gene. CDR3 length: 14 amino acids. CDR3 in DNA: TGTGCCAGCAGCACCACAGGGGGTTACCAGCCCCAGCATTTT. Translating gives CASSTTGGYQPQHF.

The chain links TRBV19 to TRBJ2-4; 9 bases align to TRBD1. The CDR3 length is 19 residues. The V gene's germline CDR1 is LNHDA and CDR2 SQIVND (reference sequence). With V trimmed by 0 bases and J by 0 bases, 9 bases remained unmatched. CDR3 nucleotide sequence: TGTGCCAGTAGTATAGAATTTGGACAGGGGAAGGGAGCCAAAAACATTCAGTACTTC. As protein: CASSIEFGQGKGAKNIQYF. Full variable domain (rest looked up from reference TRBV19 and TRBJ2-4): DGGITQSPKYLFRKEGQNVTLSCEQNLNHDAMYWYRQDPGQGLRLIYYSQIVNDFQKGDIAEGYSVSREKKESFPLTVTSAQKNPTAFYLCASSIEFGQGKGAKNIQYFGAGTRLSVL.

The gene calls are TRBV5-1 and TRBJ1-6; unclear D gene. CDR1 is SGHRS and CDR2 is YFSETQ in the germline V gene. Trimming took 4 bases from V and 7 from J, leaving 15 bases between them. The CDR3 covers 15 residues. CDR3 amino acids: CASSPDAFENSPLHF. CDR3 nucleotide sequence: TGCGCCAGCAGCCCGGACGCATTTGAGAATTCACCCCTCCACTTT.

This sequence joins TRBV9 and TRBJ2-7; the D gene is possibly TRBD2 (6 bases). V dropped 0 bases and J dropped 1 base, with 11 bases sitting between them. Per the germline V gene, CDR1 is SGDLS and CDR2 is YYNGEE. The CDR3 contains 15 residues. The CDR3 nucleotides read TGTGCCAGCAGCGTAGCTAGCGCACCTTCCTACGAGCAGTACTTC. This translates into CASSVASAPSYEQYF.

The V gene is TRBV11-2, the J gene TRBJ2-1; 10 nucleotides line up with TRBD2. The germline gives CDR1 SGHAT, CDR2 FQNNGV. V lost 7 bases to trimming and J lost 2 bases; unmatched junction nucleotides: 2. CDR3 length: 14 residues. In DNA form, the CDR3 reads TGTGCCAGCAAGAGCGGGAGGGCCTACAATGAGCAGTTCTTC. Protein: CASKSGRAYNEQFF.

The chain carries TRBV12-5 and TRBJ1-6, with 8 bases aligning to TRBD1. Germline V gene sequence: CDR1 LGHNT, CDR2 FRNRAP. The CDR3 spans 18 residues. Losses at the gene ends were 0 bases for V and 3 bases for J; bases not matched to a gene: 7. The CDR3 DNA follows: TGTGCTAGTGGTTTGGTATTGGTAGACAGGGGCTATAATTCACCCCTCCACTTT. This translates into CASGLVLVDRGYNSPLHF.

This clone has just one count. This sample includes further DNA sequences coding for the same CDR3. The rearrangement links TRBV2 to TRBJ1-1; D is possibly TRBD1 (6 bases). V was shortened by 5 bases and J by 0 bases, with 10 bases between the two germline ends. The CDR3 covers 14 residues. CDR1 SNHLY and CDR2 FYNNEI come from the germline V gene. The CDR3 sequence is CASSLTGLNTEAFF. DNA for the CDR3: TGTGCCAGCAGTCTCACAGGGCTGAACACTGAAGCTTTCTTT.

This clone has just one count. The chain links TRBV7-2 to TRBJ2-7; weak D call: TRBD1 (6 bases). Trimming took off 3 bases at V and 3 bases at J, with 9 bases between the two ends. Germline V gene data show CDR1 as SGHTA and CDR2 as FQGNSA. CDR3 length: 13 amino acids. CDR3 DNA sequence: TGTGCCAGCAGCTTCGACAGGAGCTACGAGCAGTACTTC. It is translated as CASSFDRSYEQYF.

The CDR3 region has the DNA TGTGCCAGCAGCTCTGGACAGGCGGATACGCAGTATTTT. Translating gives CASSSGQADTQYF. The chain couples TRBV5-4 to TRBJ2-3, with 7 bases aligning to TRBD1. The CDR3 length is 13 residues. CDR1 and CDR2 from the germline V gene are SGHNT and YYREEE (reference sequence). The trim removed 3 bases at V and 6 bases at J, leaving 4 bases unmatched.

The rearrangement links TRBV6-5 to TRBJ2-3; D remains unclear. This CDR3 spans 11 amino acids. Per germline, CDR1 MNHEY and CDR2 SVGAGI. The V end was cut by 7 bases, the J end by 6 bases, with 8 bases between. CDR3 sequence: CASTLLDTQYF. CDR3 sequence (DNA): TGTGCCAGCACCCTTCTCGATACGCAGTATTTT.

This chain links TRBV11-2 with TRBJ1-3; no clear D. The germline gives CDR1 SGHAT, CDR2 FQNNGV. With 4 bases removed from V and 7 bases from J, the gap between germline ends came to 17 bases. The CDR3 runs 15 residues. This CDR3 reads CASSSLSGLWNTIYF. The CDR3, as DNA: TGTGCCAGCAGCTCCTTATCGGGCCTTTGGAACACCATATATTTT.

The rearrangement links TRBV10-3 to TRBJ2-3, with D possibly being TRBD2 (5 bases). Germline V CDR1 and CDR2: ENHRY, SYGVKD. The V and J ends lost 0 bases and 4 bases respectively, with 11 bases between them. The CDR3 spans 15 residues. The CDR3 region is CAISESRGRADTQYF. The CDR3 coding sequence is TGTGCCATCAGTGAGTCCCGGGGAAGGGCAGATACGCAGTATTTT.

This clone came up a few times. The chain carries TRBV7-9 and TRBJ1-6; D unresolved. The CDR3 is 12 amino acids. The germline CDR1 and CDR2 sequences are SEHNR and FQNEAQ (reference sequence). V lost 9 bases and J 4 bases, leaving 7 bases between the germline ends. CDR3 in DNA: TGTGCCAGTGGACTTTATAATTCACCCCTCCACTTT. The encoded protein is CASGLYNSPLHF.

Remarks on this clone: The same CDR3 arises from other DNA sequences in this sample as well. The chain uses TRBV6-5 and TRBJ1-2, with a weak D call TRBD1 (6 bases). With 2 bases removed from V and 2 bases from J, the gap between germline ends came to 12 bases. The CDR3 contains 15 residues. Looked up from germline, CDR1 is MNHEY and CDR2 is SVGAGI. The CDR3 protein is CASSYEGGGNYGYTF. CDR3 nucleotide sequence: TGTGCCAGCAGTTACGAAGGGGGAGGAAACTATGGCTACACCTTC.

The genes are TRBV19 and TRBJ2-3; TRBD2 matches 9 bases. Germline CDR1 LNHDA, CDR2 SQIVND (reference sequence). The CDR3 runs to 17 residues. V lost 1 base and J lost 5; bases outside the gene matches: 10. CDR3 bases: TGTGCCAGTAGTATAGGAGCCTTTAGCGGGAGTGGAGATACGCAGTATTTT. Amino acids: CASSIGAFSGSGDTQYF.

In DNA form, the CDR3 reads TGTGCCAGCAGTCCGCCCGGTTATGGCTACACCTTC. This codes for CASSPPGYGYTF. The chain employs TRBV6-6 and TRBJ1-2; D is uncertain. Germline loops: CDR1 MNHNY, CDR2 SVGAGI (reference sequence). The CDR3 loop spans 12 amino acids. The V gene lost 5 bases and the J gene lost 5 bases, with 9 bases spanning the gap.

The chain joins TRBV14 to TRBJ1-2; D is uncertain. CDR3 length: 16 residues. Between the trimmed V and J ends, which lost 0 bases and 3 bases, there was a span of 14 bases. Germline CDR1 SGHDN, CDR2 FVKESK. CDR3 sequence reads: CASSQDPSPGDYGYTF. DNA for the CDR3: TGTGCCAGCAGCCAAGATCCCTCCCCGGGCGACTATGGCTACACCTTC. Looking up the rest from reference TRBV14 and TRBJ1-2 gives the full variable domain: EAGVTQFPSHSVIEKGQTVTLRCDPISGHDNLYWYRRVMGKEIKFLLHFVKESKQDESGMPNNRFLAERTGGTYSTLKVQPAELEDSGVYFCASSQDPSPGDYGYTFGSGTRLTVV.

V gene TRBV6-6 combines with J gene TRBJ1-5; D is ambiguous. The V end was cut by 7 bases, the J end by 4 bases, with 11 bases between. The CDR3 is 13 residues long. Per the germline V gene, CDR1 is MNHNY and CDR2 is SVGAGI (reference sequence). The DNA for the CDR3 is TGTGCCAGCACTGTAGACCGAAATCAGCCCCAGCATTTT. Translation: CASTVDRNQPQHF.

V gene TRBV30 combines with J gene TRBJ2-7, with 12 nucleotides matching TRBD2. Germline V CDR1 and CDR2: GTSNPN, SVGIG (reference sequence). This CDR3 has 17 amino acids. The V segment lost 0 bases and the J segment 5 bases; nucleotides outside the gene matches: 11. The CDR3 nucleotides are TGTGCCTGGAGTGTACAAAGGACTAGCGGGATCGGGGACGAGCAGTACTTC. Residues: CAWSVQRTSGIGDEQYF.

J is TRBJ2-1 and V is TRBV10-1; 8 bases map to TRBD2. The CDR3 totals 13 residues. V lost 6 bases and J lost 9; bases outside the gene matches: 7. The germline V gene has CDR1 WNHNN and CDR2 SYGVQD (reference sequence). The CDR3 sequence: CASSPRGGTEQFF. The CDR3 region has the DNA TGCGCCAGCAGCCCCCGGGGGGGCACTGAGCAGTTCTTC.

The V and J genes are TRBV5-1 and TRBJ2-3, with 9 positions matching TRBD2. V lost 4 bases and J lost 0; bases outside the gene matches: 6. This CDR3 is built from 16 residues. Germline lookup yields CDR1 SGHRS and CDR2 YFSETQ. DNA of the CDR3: TGCGCCAGCAGCCCCCAGAGCGGGGGGAGCACAGATACGCAGTATTTT. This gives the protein CASSPQSGGSTDTQYF.

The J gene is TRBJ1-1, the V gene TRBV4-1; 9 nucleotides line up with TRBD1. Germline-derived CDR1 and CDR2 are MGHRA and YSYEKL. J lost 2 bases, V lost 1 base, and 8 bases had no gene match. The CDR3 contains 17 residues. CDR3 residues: CASSQAPGQGLNTEAFF. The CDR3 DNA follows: TGCGCCAGCAGCCAAGCTCCGGGACAGGGACTTAACACTGAAGCTTTCTTT.

CDR3 residues: CATSRDRGTGDGYTF. The CDR3 nucleotides are TGTGCCACCAGCAGAGATCGCGGGACAGGGGATGGCTACACCTTC. V and J are TRBV15 and TRBJ1-2; TRBD1 matches 10 bases. Losses at the gene ends were 0 bases for V and 6 bases for J; bases not matched to a gene: 4. The germline gives CDR1 LNHNV, CDR2 YYDKDF (reference sequence). The CDR3 contains 15 residues.

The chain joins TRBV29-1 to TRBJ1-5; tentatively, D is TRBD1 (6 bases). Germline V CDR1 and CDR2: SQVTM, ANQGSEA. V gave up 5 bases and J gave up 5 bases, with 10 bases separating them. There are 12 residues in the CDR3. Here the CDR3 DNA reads TGCAGCGTTCGAGGGGGGGATCAGCCCCAGCATTTT. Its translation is CSVRGGDQPQHF.